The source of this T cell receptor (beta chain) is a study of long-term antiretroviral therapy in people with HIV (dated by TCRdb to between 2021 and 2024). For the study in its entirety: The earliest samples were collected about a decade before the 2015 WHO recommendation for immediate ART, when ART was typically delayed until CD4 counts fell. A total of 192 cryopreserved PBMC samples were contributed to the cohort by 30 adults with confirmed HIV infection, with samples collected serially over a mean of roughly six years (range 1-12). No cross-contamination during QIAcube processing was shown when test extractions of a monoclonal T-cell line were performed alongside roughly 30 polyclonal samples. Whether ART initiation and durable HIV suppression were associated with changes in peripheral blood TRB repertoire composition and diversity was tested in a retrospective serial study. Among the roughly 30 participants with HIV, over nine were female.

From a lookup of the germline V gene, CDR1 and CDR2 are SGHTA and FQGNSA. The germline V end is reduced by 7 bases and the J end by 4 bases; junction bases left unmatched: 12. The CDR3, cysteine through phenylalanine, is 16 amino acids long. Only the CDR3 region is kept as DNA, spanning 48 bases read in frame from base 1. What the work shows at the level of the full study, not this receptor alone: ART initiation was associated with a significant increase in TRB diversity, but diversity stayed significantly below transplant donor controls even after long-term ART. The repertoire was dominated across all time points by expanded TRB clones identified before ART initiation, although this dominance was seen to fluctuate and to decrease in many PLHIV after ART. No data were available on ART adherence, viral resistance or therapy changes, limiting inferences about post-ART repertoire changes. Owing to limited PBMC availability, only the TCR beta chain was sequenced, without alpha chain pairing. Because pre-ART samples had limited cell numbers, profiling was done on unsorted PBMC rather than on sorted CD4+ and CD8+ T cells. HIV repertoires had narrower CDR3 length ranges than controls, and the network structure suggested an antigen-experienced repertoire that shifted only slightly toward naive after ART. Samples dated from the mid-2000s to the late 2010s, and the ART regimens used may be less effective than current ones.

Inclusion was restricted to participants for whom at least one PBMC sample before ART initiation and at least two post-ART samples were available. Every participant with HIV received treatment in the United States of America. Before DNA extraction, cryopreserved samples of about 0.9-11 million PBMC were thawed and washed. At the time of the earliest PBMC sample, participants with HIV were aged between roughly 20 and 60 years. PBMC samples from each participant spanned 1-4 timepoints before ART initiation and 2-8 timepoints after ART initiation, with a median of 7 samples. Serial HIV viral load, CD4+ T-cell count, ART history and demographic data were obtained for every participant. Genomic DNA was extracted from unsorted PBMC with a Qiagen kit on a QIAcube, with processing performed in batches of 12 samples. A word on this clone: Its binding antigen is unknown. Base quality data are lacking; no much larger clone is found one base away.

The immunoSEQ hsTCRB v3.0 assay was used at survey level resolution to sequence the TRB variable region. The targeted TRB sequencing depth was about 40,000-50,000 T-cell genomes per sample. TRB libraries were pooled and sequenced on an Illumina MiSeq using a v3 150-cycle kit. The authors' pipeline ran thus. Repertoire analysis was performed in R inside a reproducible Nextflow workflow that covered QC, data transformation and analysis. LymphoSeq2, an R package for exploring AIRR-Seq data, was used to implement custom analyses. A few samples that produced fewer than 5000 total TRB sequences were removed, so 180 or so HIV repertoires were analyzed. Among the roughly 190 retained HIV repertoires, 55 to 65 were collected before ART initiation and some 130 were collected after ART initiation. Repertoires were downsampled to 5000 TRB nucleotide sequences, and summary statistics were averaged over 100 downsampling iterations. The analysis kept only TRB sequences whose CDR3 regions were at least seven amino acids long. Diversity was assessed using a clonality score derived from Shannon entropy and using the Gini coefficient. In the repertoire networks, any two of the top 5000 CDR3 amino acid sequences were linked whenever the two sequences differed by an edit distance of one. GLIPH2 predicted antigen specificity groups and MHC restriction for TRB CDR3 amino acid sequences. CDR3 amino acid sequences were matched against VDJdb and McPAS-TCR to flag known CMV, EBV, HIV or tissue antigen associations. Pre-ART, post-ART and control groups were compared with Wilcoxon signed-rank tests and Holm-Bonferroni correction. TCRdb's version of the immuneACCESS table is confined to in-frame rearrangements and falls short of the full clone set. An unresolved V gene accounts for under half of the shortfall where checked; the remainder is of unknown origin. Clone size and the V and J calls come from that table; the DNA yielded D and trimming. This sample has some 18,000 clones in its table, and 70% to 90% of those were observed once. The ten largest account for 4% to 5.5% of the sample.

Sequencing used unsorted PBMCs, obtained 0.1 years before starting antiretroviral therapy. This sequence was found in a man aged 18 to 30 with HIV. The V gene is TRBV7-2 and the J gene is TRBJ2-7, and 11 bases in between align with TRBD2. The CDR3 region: CASNLTPTSGVYEQYF. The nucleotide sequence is TGTGCCAGCAACCTAACCCCGACTAGCGGGGTTTACGAGCAGTACTTC.